The 17 T cell receptor beta chains listed next were all sequenced from one sample in a study of blood T cell repertoires in COVID-19. Profiling relied on immunoSEQ multiplex PCR, and the TCRdb table lists in-frame clones only, not all of them. The table has some 330,000 clones, around 84% seen once. Sequences were obtained from PBMCs or T cells enriched from blood (not recorded which). These receptor sequences come from a young man who had recovered from COVID-19.

The V gene is TRBV24-1, the J gene TRBJ1-2; TRBD1 might be the D (5 bases). The CDR3 extends over 14 amino acids. The V end lost 4 bases, the J end lost 4 bases, and 12 bases lay between the germline ends. Per the germline V gene, CDR1 is KGHDR and CDR2 is SFDVKD. The CDR3 loop is CATSDPGRGYGYTF. CDR3 DNA: TGTGCCACCAGTGACCCGGGGAGGGGCTATGGCTACACCTTC.

The J gene is TRBJ2-3, the V gene TRBV4-1; no clear D. V lost 1 base, J lost 0 bases, and 14 bases lay in between. This CDR3 contains 17 residues. Germline values: CDR1 MGHRA, CDR2 YSYEKL. The CDR3 protein is CASSQVANAPSTDTQYF. As DNA, the CDR3 is TGCGCCAGCAGCCAAGTAGCCAACGCTCCTAGCACAGATACGCAGTATTTT.

The V and J genes are TRBV5-1 and TRBJ2-2; 10 bases line up with TRBD2. The length of the CDR3 is 17 residues. Germline lookup yields CDR1 SGHRS and CDR2 YFSETQ. V trimming: 4 bases; J trimming: 0 bases; junction bases outside the gene matches: 6. DNA of the CDR3: TGCGCCAGCAGCCCCAGAAGCGGGAGGGCGAACACCGGGGAGCTGTTTTTT. Translated, it gives CASSPRSGRANTGELFF.

This clone showed up just a few times. The chain links TRBV15 to TRBJ1-5; 7 bases match TRBD1. The V and J ends lost 4 bases and 10 bases, in that order; junction bases with no gene match: 10. The germline CDR1 and CDR2 sequences are LNHNV and YYDKDF (reference sequence). The CDR3 is 14 residues long. CDR3 sequence (DNA): TGTGCCACCAGCACCAGACAGGGCACCTTACCCCAGCATTTT. This encodes CATSTRQGTLPQHF.

This clone was seen more than once but under ten times. Here the CDR3 reads CASSSRGPETQYF. The CDR3 nucleotides read TGTGCCAGCAGCTCCAGGGGGCCGGAGACCCAGTACTTC. The J gene is TRBJ2-5, the V gene TRBV7-9; TRBD1 aligns across 8 bases. After removal of 4 bases from V and 5 bases from J, the junction contained 3 bases not matched to a gene. Germline CDR1 SEHNR, CDR2 FQNEAQ (reference sequence). The CDR3 totals 13 residues.

The chain has TRBV5-1 and TRBJ2-5; D remains ambiguous. CDR1 SGHRS and CDR2 YFSETQ come from the germline V gene. CDR3 length: 14 amino acids. Trimming removed 0 bases at V and 6 bases at J, with 12 bases between. CDR3 loop: CASSLDPELKTQYF. The CDR3 DNA reads TGCGCCAGCAGCTTGGACCCGGAGCTCAAGACCCAGTACTTC.

The J gene is TRBJ2-7, the V gene TRBV7-6, with a weak D call TRBD1 (6 bases). CDR1 and CDR2 (germline): SGHVS, FNYEAQ. This CDR3 spans 15 amino acids. V gave up 0 bases and J gave up 2 bases, with 11 bases separating them. As DNA, the CDR3 is TGTGCCAGCAGCTTAGCGCTGAGACAGGCCTACGAGCAGTACTTC. As protein: CASSLALRQAYEQYF.

The chain has TRBV9 and TRBJ2-6; D may be TRBD1 (5 bases). Germline values: CDR1 SGDLS, CDR2 YYNGEE. Trimming removed 3 bases from V and 0 bases from J, with 19 bases in between. This CDR3 spans 19 amino acids. The CDR3 DNA follows: TGTGCCAGCAGCGCCCGACAGTGGGGCGGTGTCTCTGGGGCCAACGTCCTGACTTTC. It translates to CASSARQWGGVSGANVLTF.

This sequence joins TRBV7-9 and TRBJ2-5; D is unclear. Per germline, CDR1 SEHNR and CDR2 FQNEAQ (reference sequence). The CDR3 length is 13 residues. V was cut by 1 base and J by 5 bases, with 8 bases left in between. The CDR3, as DNA: TGTGCCAGCAGCTTAGTTGTAGTGGAGACCCAGTACTTC. It translates to CASSLVVVETQYF.

This rearrangement joins TRBV4-1 to TRBJ2-1, with D possibly being TRBD1 (6 bases). The CDR3 consists of 16 residues. Germline V gene lookup returns CDR1 MGHRA and CDR2 YSYEKL. The ends were cut back, 0 bases at V and 1 base at J, with 10 bases in the middle. In nucleotides, the CDR3 is TGCGCCAGCAGCCAAGAAGGACAGAGGTCCTACAATGAGCAGTTCTTC. This sequence encodes CASSQEGQRSYNEQFF.

The V call is TRBV7-9, the J call TRBJ2-7, with 7 nucleotides matching TRBD1. The CDR3 has 14 amino acids. The germline gives CDR1 SEHNR, CDR2 FQNEAQ (reference sequence). Germline trimming cut 5 bases from V and 1 base from J; bases unmatched to any gene: 5. The DNA of the CDR3 is TGTGCCAGCAGCACCCGACAGGGTTCCTACGAGCAGTACTTC. It specifies CASSTRQGSYEQYF.

This clone was detected only a few times. The rearrangement uses TRBV2 and TRBJ2-5; D is possibly TRBD2 (6 bases). The V gene's germline CDR1 is SNHLY and CDR2 FYNNEI. With 7 bases removed from V and 6 bases from J, the gap between germline ends came to 15 bases. The CDR3 runs 13 residues. The CDR3 loop reads CASTGLAGQTQYF. The CDR3 DNA reads as TGTGCCAGCACCGGACTGGCGGGACAGACCCAGTACTTC.

The rearrangement links TRBV5-1 to TRBJ2-1; 11 bases map to TRBD2. V gave up 5 bases and J gave up 5 bases; unmatched junction bases: 9. CDR1 SGHRS and CDR2 YFSETQ come from the germline V gene. This CDR3 contains 16 residues. This CDR3 is CASRSTGTSGHNEQFF. The CDR3 region has the DNA TGCGCCAGCAGGAGTACTGGGACTAGCGGACACAATGAGCAGTTCTTC.

The chain recombines TRBV6-5 with TRBJ2-7; 7 bases line up with TRBD1. Germline CDR1 is MNHEY and CDR2 is SVGAGI. The V and J ends lost 4 bases and 5 bases, in that order; junction bases with no gene match: 8. The CDR3 is 14 amino acids. The CDR3 bases are TGTGCCAGCAGTTCCTTGACAGGGTCGGACGAGCAGTACTTC. Translation: CASSSLTGSDEQYF.

The gene calls are TRBV27 and TRBJ1-5, with 7 positions matching TRBD1. The V gene's germline CDR1 is MNHEY and CDR2 SMNVEV (reference sequence). The CDR3 spans 14 residues. V lost 5 bases and J lost 4; bases outside the gene matches: 5. The CDR3 reads CASSLGTVNQPQHF. As DNA, the CDR3 is TGTGCCAGCAGTCTAGGGACAGTTAATCAGCCCCAGCATTTT.

This chain joins TRBV5-1 and TRBJ2-4; D may be TRBD2 (7 bases). Germline V gene sequence: CDR1 SGHRS, CDR2 YFSETQ. This CDR3 spans 16 amino acids. Deletions cut 5 bases from V and 8 bases from J, with 23 bases between. The CDR3 bases are TGCGCCAGCAGTCGGAGCGGGGACAAGACGTCGGACATTCAGTACTTC. Translated, it gives CASSRSGDKTSDIQYF.

A single count supports this clone. The V call is TRBV2, the J call TRBJ2-1; 10 bases fit TRBD2. V shed 3 bases, J shed 5 bases, and the junction held 7 bases outside the gene matches. The CDR3 loop spans 16 amino acids. Germline-derived CDR1 and CDR2 are SNHLY and FYNNEI. The CDR3 region has the DNA TGTGCCAGCAGTGAGTTAGCGGGAGGAGTGAACAATGAGCAGTTCTTC. Translating it yields CASSELAGGVNNEQFF.